The TCR beta chain under discussion was sequenced for a study of shared clonotypes between healthy human individuals. Regarding the study as a whole: Tissue TCR repertoires likely differ from these blood-only repertoires. Clonotype sharing among donors was thought likely to change with sequencing depth.

This clone is a singleton in its sample. Its antigen is undetermined. Germline values: CDR1 MNHEY, CDR2 SVGAGI. The ends lost 2 bases at V and 5 bases at J; junction bases unmatched: 2. This CDR3 is 14 amino acids long. Profiled with immunoSEQ multiplex PCR; TCRdb holds only in-frame clones, not every one. The data hold approximately 2.5 million clones, with around nine tenths observed a single time. The sample was naive CD4+ T cells sorted from blood. Stated subset: CD45RA+ positively selected. The chain employs TRBV6-5 and TRBJ2-3, with TRBD1 matching 9 bases. The TCR sequence derives from a man younger than 35 in good health. The DNA of the CDR3 is TGTGCCAGCAGTTACGGACAGGGGCAAGATACGCAGTATTTT. Its translation is CASSYGQGQDTQYF.